This TCR beta chain appears in the sequencing data of a study of T cell responses to AZD1222 COVID-19 vaccine. Researchers grouped second doses given at about 4 or about 12 weeks into one pool. Study-level findings and limits: Elevations in Spike-specific TCR breadth and depth followed administration of two AZD1222 doses. At baseline, just a handful of AZD1222 recipients tested seropositive. Along spike, vaccine-associated CD4 TCRs were found throughout, with dominance at 160-218 and 743-854.

On this clone: What it recognizes is unknown.

The CDR3 contains 16 residues. The J segment lost 0 bases and the V segment lost 3 bases, leaving 1 base of the junction unmatched. Germline V gene data show CDR1 as SGHRS and CDR2 as YFSETQ. Only in-frame clones appear in the TCRdb table, and some are missing; sequencing was by immunoSEQ multiplex PCR. There are approximately 88,000 clones in the sample; 75% to 95% occur only once, and less than 5.5% lies in the top ten. The receptor was derived from an adult who received the AZD1222 COVID-19 vaccine. V is TRBV5-1 and J is TRBJ2-3; TRBD2 matches at 13 bases. The material was peripheral blood, obtained 28 days after the second AZD1222 dose. In DNA, the CDR3 is TGCGCCAGCAGCTGGGGACTAGCGGGGAGCACAGATACGCAGTATTTT. It encodes CASSWGLAGSTDTQYF.